Presented here are 9 T cell receptor beta chains from one specimen sequenced in a study of shared clonotypes between healthy human individuals. Naive CD8 cells, CD45RO-negative and positively selected for CCR7, excluded terminally differentiated effector memory CD45RA+ cells. Method: immunoSEQ multiplex PCR; TCRdb's copy keeps in-frame clones and lacks some. The sample consists of 600,000 or so clones, roughly 98% of them appearing once. Sequencing was done on a sample of naive CD8+ T cells sorted from blood. All receptors come from a man younger than 40 in good health.

The chain links TRBV28 to TRBJ2-4; the D gene could be TRBD1 or TRBD2 (5 bases each). The CDR3 extends over 16 amino acids. CDR1 and CDR2 (germline): MDHEN, SYDVKM. V lost 6 bases to trimming and J lost 3 bases, with 18 bases between them. The CDR3 DNA sequence: TGTGCCAGCAGCCTTAGAGGGGTTTTGGGCAAAAACATTCAGTACTTC. Protein product: CASSLRGVLGKNIQYF.

This clone has just one count. The V gene is TRBV4-1, the J gene TRBJ2-1; no reliable D call. Germline V gene lookup returns CDR1 MGHRA and CDR2 YSYEKL. V was pared by 4 bases and J by 4 bases, with 11 bases between. CDR3 length: 14 residues. CDR3 amino acids: CASSPASRYNEQFF. CDR3 DNA sequence: TGCGCCAGCAGCCCCGCATCCCGGTACAATGAGCAGTTCTTC.

V and J are TRBV29-1 and TRBJ2-2, with D tentatively TRBD1 (6 bases). V lost 6 bases, J lost 1 base, and 15 bases lay in between. In germline, CDR1 is SQVTM, CDR2 ANQGSEA. CDR3 size: 15 residues. The CDR3 region is CSVLKQGWNTGELFF. DNA for the CDR3: TGCAGCGTGCTTAAACAGGGTTGGAACACCGGGGAGCTGTTTTTT.

This rearrangement joins TRBV4-1 to TRBJ1-5; D gene unclear. Germline CDR1 reads MGHRA; CDR2 reads YSYEKL. V lost 6 bases and J lost 2, with 11 bases in between. This CDR3 is 14 amino acids long. The CDR3: CASSSKYGNQPQHF. The CDR3 nucleotides are TGCGCCAGCAGTTCCAAATATGGCAATCAGCCCCAGCATTTT.

The chain joins TRBV7-9 to TRBJ2-1; 9 bases line up with TRBD2. The junction had 5 bases not matched to a gene; V was cut back by 7 bases and J by 4 bases. The CDR3 spans 14 residues. Germline V lookup: CDR1 SEHNR, CDR2 FQNEAQ (reference sequence). The CDR3 DNA is TGTGCCAGCATCGCGACTAGCGGATACAATGAGCAGTTCTTC. This codes for CASIATSGYNEQFF.

The V and J genes are TRBV6-5 and TRBJ2-7, with TRBD2 matching over 8 bases. Germline V CDR1 and CDR2: MNHEY, SVGAGI. This CDR3 comprises 14 residues. V lost 5 bases, J lost 9 bases, and 12 bases stayed unmatched. CDR3 bases: TGTGCCAGCAGTCCTGCAGCGGGGGCGGATGGGCAGTACTTC. This translates into CASSPAAGADGQYF.

The chain carries TRBV29-1 and TRBJ2-5; D ambiguous. Germline V gene data show CDR1 as SQVTM and CDR2 as ANQGSEA. Trimming left V 1 base short and J 3 bases short, with 6 bases between. The CDR3 loop spans 12 amino acids. CDR3 residues: CSVEGHEETQYF. DNA of the CDR3: TGCAGCGTTGAAGGACACGAAGAGACCCAGTACTTC.

CDR3 region: CATTKSYGYTF. As DNA, the CDR3 is TGTGCCACTACCAAATCCTATGGCTACACCTTC. V and J are TRBV2 and TRBJ1-2, with D hard to call. Germline CDR1 reads SNHLY; CDR2 reads FYNNEI. The CDR3 has 11 amino acids. The V and J ends lost 10 bases and 4 bases respectively, with 10 bases between them.

The chain is built from TRBV10-3 and TRBJ2-7, with TRBD2 identical over 7 bases. Per germline, CDR1 ENHRY and CDR2 SYGVKD. The CDR3 is made up of 13 amino acids. J gave up 5 bases and V 10 bases, and 11 bases lay outside the gene matches. The DNA for the CDR3 is TGTGCCAACGCTGGTGCAGCGGGAAACGAGCAGTACTTC. This sequence encodes CANAGAAGNEQYF.